Below are 5 T cell receptor beta chains sequenced from a single sample in a study of read filtering for tumor transcriptome and immune sequencing. This library used around 400 ng RNA and molecular barcoded adaptors spanning alpha/delta and beta/gamma chains. TCRdb called the reads again in MiXCR, with one record for every CDR3 protein. The data hold 40,000 to 50,000 distinct CDR3 sequences, with 13% observed a single time. Sequencing was performed on a population of CD138-negative cells sorted from bone marrow. The receptors originated from a donor aged 40 or older with multiple myeloma.

This clonotype was counted many times. J is TRBJ2-6 and V is TRBV19; no firm D call. Germline CDR1 LNHDA, CDR2 SQIVND (reference sequence). Trimming removed 2 bases from V and 4 bases from J, with 12 bases in between. The CDR3 has 16 amino acids. The CDR3 sequence is CASSIRGTQGANVLTF. CDR3 DNA sequence: TGTGCCAGTAGTATAAGAGGTACGCAGGGGGCCAACGTCCTGACTTTC.

Details on this clonotype: The junction departs from germline at one end; a sequencing error may be responsible. The rearrangement joins TRBV5-1 to TRBJ2-2; 9 bases are a match to TRBD1. CDR1 SGHRS and CDR2 YFSETQ come from the germline V gene. The CDR3 totals 18 residues. The CDR3 sequence: CASSSSPGTGMATGELFF. In DNA form, the CDR3 reads TGCGCCAGCAGCTCGTCCCCCGGGACAGGGATGGCCACCGGGGAGCTGTTTTTC.

This clonotype showed up many times. The rearrangement uses TRBV6-5 and TRBJ2-7; a weak D match, TRBD1 (5 bases). V was shortened by 6 bases and J by 1 base, with 10 bases between the two germline ends. The CDR3 has 13 residues. Germline V gene lookup returns CDR1 MNHEY and CDR2 SVGAGI. The CDR3 reads CASRLGHSYEQYF. The CDR3 DNA sequence: TGTGCCAGCAGGCTAGGACATTCCTACGAGCAGTACTTC.

Ten or more counts support this clonotype. V and J are TRBV29-1 and TRBJ2-2, with D perhaps assigned TRBD1 or TRBD2 (6 bases each). There are 13 residues in the CDR3. CDR1 is SQVTM and CDR2 is ANQGSEA in the germline V gene. V lost 3 bases and J 4 bases, leaving 9 bases between the germline ends. CDR3 sequence: CSVEEGVTGELFF. The CDR3, as DNA: TGCAGCGTTGAGGAGGGGGTCACCGGGGAGCTGTTTTTT.

This clonotype was recorded many times. The chain employs TRBV29-1 and TRBJ2-1; 7 bases map to TRBD1. The V gene's germline CDR1 is SQVTM and CDR2 ANQGSEA. This CDR3 comprises 12 residues. V trimming: 1 base; J trimming: 8 bases; junction bases outside the gene matches: 2. The CDR3, as DNA: TGCAGCGTTGAAGGGGACAGAGATGAGCAGTTCTTC. The encoded protein is CSVEGDRDEQFF.